The subject of this entry is one T cell receptor beta chain. This record belongs to a study of tumor-infiltrating lymphocytes in primary liver carcinoma. Per the germline V gene, CDR1 is MGHRA and CDR2 is YSYEKL. V was clipped by 1 base and J by 8 bases, with 9 bases between them. This CDR3 comprises 13 residues. Total RNA (roughly 550 ng) served as template for TCR beta cDNA synthesis primed by a constant-region primer. ARM-PCR, slightly modified, supplied the TCR beta libraries through three nested multiplex PCR rounds. Researchers ran the first two PCR rounds for roughly 10 cycles each with TRBV1-TRBV30 forward primers and a C-beta reverse primer. One entry per CDR3 protein results from TCRdb running MiXCR on the multiplex PCR reads. Of 300,000 to 350,000 distinct CDR3 sequences in the sample, roughly 60% were seen once. Unsorted whole blood supplied the RNA, and germline DNA was extracted too.

The source is a woman aged 30 to 39 with primary liver carcinoma and hepatitis B virus infection. Sequences were obtained from peripheral blood. V usage is TRBV4-1 and J usage is TRBJ2-1; D gene ambiguous. CDR3 loop: CASSQAVWDEQFF. The DNA for the CDR3 is TGCGCCAGCAGCCAAGCGGTATGGGATGAGCAGTTCTTC.